This TCR beta chain was captured by sequencing in a study of T cell responses to AZD1222 COVID-19 vaccine. Repertoires were generated with immunoSEQ multiplex PCR, while TCRdb's copy carries only in-frame clones and drops some. The sample records tens of thousands of clones, roughly 88% being singletons. A word on this clone: The antigen is not known.

Overall study findings and caveats: Among AZD1222 vaccinees, only six were seropositive at baseline. Targeting of unmutated variant regions was reportedly seen in nearly half of spike-specific TCRs. The study found vaccine-associated CD4 TCRs spanning spike, dominant at 160-218 and 743-854. Clonal diversity may have been underestimated in mostly white British donors.

The sequences come from peripheral blood, collected 28 days after the second AZD1222 dose. The TCR originated in an adult who received the AZD1222 COVID-19 vaccine.

DNA of the CDR3: TGTGCCACGGCGGGGACCGGGACAGGGGGCGCGGCAGTCTATGGCTACACCTTC. Amino acids: CATAGTGTGGAAVYGYTF. This chain links TRBV15 with TRBJ1-2, with TRBD1 matching 12 bases. V was clipped by 9 bases and J by 4 bases; unmatched bases: 18. The CDR3 is 18 amino acids. Germline V gives CDR1 LNHNV, CDR2 YYDKDF (reference sequence).